Listed here are 18 T cell receptor beta chains from one sample, sequenced in a study of shared clonotypes between healthy human individuals. Profiled with immunoSEQ multiplex PCR; TCRdb holds only in-frame clones, not every one. The data contain about 1 million clones, roughly 74% of them singletons. The specimen was memory CD4+ T cells from PBMCs. Noted subset: CD45RA-negative fraction. The receptor set was obtained from a man younger than 30 in good health. Some clones in this sample may be carry-over from other donors' samples.

This clone was found a few times. This same CDR3 is encoded by further DNA sequences in the sample. The V call is TRBV18, the J call TRBJ1-1; D remains ambiguous. CDR3 length: 14 amino acids. Trimming took 3 bases from V and 0 from J, leaving 8 bases between them. The germline CDR1 and CDR2 sequences are KGHSH and LQKENI. The CDR3 DNA reads TGTGCCAGCTCACCCGGCAGGATGAACACTGAAGCTTTCTTT. Amino acids: CASSPGRMNTEAFF. Combining the CDR3 with reference TRBV18 and TRBJ1-1 gives the whole variable domain NAGVMQNPRHLVRRRGQEARLRCSPMKGHSHVYWYRQLPEEGLKFMVYLQKENIIDESGMPKERFSAEFPKEGPSILRIQQVVRGDSAAYFCASSPGRMNTEAFFGQGTRLTVV.

This chain links TRBV28 with TRBJ2-4; 8 bases are shared with TRBD1. V trimming: 6 bases; J trimming: 2 bases; junction bases outside the gene matches: 9. The CDR3 has 16 residues. Per the germline V gene, CDR1 is MDHEN and CDR2 is SYDVKM. CDR3 loop: CASRPAGGTSKNIQYF. DNA for the CDR3: TGTGCCAGCAGACCAGCAGGGGGCACTTCCAAAAACATTCAGTACTTC.

The J gene is TRBJ2-5, the V gene TRBV5-1, with D perhaps TRBD1 (6 bases). Germline CDR1 is SGHRS and CDR2 is YFSETQ. CDR3 length: 14 amino acids. Trimming took off 4 bases at V and 2 bases at J, with 12 bases between the two ends. The CDR3 coding sequence is TGCGCCAGCAGCCCCGGGACATCTCAAGAGACCCAGTACTTC. Residues: CASSPGTSQETQYF.

The chain employs TRBV6-5 and TRBJ1-1; no clear D gene. Germline V gene data show CDR1 as MNHEY and CDR2 as SVGAGI. The CDR3 covers 13 residues. The ends were cut back, 7 bases at V and 4 bases at J, with 13 bases in the middle. The CDR3 DNA reads TGTGCCAGCACCACACCGGGAGGCACTGAAGCTTTCTTT. It is translated as CASTTPGGTEAFF.

In this sample, this clone turned up a few times. This sequence joins TRBV4-1 and TRBJ2-2, with 7 nucleotides matching TRBD2. Germline trimming cut 4 bases from V and 6 bases from J; bases unmatched to any gene: 5. Looked up from germline, CDR1 is MGHRA and CDR2 is YSYEKL. There are 14 residues in the CDR3. CDR3 amino acids: CASSPGLFSGELFF. DNA of the CDR3: TGCGCCAGCAGCCCGGGACTATTCTCCGGGGAGCTGTTTTTT.

This clone has just a few counts. The chain is built from TRBV5-1 and TRBJ2-1; 9 bases map to TRBD1. This CDR3 has 15 residues. Per the germline V gene, CDR1 is SGHRS and CDR2 is YFSETQ. J gave up 6 bases and V 6 bases, and 10 bases lay outside the gene matches. As DNA, the CDR3 is TGCGCCAGCACTCAACAGGGGGCGGTCGGCAATGAGCAGTTCTTC. This encodes CASTQQGAVGNEQFF.

This clone was observed once. The chain uses TRBV11-2 and TRBJ2-4; D is uncertain. The CDR3 runs to 14 residues. Germline CDR1 reads SGHAT; CDR2 reads FQNNGV. V was clipped by 6 bases and J by 5 bases, with 14 bases between them. The CDR3, as DNA: TGTGCCAGCAGGGCTTCGGGCTCAGAAAACATTCAGTACTTC. Encoded protein: CASRASGSENIQYF.

This clone occurred once. V usage is TRBV7-8 and J usage is TRBJ2-7; D is perhaps TRBD2 (6 bases). Germline values: CDR1 SGHVS, CDR2 FQNEAQ. The V end was cut by 1 base, the J end by 2 bases, with 12 bases between. This CDR3 is 15 amino acids long. CDR3 nucleotide sequence: TGTGCCAGCAGCTTAGAATCAGGAGGGGCCTACGAGCAGTACTTC. It specifies CASSLESGGAYEQYF.

The V gene is TRBV5-1, the J gene TRBJ2-7, with a weak D call TRBD1 (8 bases). Trimming shortened V by 7 bases and J by 3 bases, and 14 bases separated the two germline ends. This CDR3 is built from 13 residues. CDR1 and CDR2 (germline): SGHRS, YFSETQ. Here the CDR3 DNA reads TGCGCCAGCGCGACAGGGGAGGGCTACGAGCAGTACTTC. Its protein product is CASATGEGYEQYF.

This chain links TRBV28 with TRBJ1-6; a possible D gene is TRBD1 (5 bases). CDR3 size: 16 residues. Trimming removed 2 bases from V and 0 bases from J, with 8 bases in between. Germline CDR1 MDHEN, CDR2 SYDVKM. This CDR3 reads CASSLAQGSYNSPLHF. CDR3 nucleotides: TGTGCCAGCAGTTTAGCTCAGGGCTCCTATAATTCACCCCTCCACTTT.

Ten or more counts support this clone. This chain uses TRBV4-1 with TRBJ2-3, with TRBD2 identical over 12 bases. The trim removed 4 bases at V and 5 bases at J, leaving 4 bases unmatched. The germline gives CDR1 MGHRA, CDR2 YSYEKL. The CDR3 spans 15 residues. The CDR3 DNA is TGCGCCAGCAGCCCCCTAGCGGGAGGGATAGATACGCAGTATTTT. It codes for CASSPLAGGIDTQYF.

The chain employs TRBV29-1 and TRBJ2-5; possibly TRBD1 for D (7 bases). Trimming pared 7 bases from V and 5 bases from J, leaving 20 bases between. This CDR3 has 14 amino acids. The germline CDR1 and CDR2 sequences are SQVTM and ANQGSEA. CDR3 sequence (DNA): TGCAGCGCTGCGTCAGGAGGGGGCTACGAGACCCAGTACTTC. As protein: CSAASGGGYETQYF. Variable domain in full (rest from reference TRBV29-1 and TRBJ2-5): SAVISQKPSRDICQRGTSLTIQCQVDSQVTMMFWYRQQPGQSLTLIATANQGSEATYESGFVIDKFPISRPNLTFSTLTVSNMSPEDSSIYLCSAASGGGYETQYFGPGTRLLVL.

The V call is TRBV7-3, the J call TRBJ2-3; 8 bases fit TRBD2. J lost 5 bases, V lost 1 base, and 8 bases had no gene match. Germline V CDR1 and CDR2: SGHTA, FQGTGA. The CDR3 totals 16 residues. CDR3 nucleotides: TGTGCCAGCAGCTTAAGAGGCGGGAGGTCAGGAGATACGCAGTATTTT. This codes for CASSLRGGRSGDTQYF.

The chain uses TRBV2 and TRBJ2-1, with a tentative D call TRBD2 (7 bases). The CDR3 sequence is 13 residues long. Trimming removed 6 bases from V and 10 bases from J, with 16 bases in between. Germline V gene lookup returns CDR1 SNHLY and CDR2 FYNNEI. CDR3 in DNA: TGTGCCAGCAGCGCCGCCGGCGGGGGCGAGCAGTTCTTC. Translated: CASSAAGGGEQFF.

The J gene is TRBJ1-2, the V gene TRBV18, with D possibly being TRBD1 (6 bases). Trimming stripped 3 bases from V and 6 bases from J, with 20 bases between. The CDR3 is made up of 16 amino acids. Germline assignment: CDR1 KGHSH and CDR2 LQKENI. CDR3 DNA: TGTGCCAGCTCACCTCTGGCGGCAGGGGTTTCTCATGGCTACACCTTC. Protein product: CASSPLAAGVSHGYTF.

This chain connects TRBV28 to TRBJ2-5, with a possible D match to TRBD1 (6 bases). V was shortened by 6 bases and J by 7 bases, with 15 bases between the two germline ends. Germline V gene lookup returns CDR1 MDHEN and CDR2 SYDVKM. The CDR3 runs 13 residues. CDR3 nucleotides: TGTGCCAGCAGCCGCGAGGGGGTTCGGACCCAGTACTTC. It specifies CASSREGVRTQYF.

This chain connects TRBV28 to TRBJ1-5, with TRBD1 identical over 9 bases. V lost 5 bases, J lost 5 bases, and 7 bases stayed unmatched. This CDR3 has 15 residues. Germline V CDR1 and CDR2: MDHEN, SYDVKM. Here the CDR3 DNA reads TGTGCCAGCAGTCAACCGGGACAGGGTCATCAGCCCCAGCATTTT. Translation: CASSQPGQGHQPQHF. Complete variable domain (other parts from reference TRBV28 and TRBJ1-5): DVKVTQSSRYLVKRTGEKVFLECVQDMDHENMFWYRQDPGLGLRLIYFSYDVKMKEKGDIPEGYSVSREKKERFSLILESASTNQTSMYLCASSQPGQGHQPQHFGDGTRLSIL.

A note on this clone: At the DNA level, this CDR3 is encoded by other sequences in the same sample as well. This rearrangement joins TRBV7-2 to TRBJ2-7; possibly TRBD2 for D (5 bases). In germline, CDR1 is SGHTA, CDR2 FQGNSA. V lost 0 bases and J lost 3, with 15 bases in between. This CDR3 is 16 amino acids long. The chain's CDR3 is CASSLARGSLNYEQYF. As DNA, the CDR3 is TGTGCCAGCAGCTTAGCGCGCGGGTCTTTAAACTACGAGCAGTACTTC.